This T cell receptor (beta chain) was captured in a study of Ad26.COV2.S vaccination and SARS-CoV-2 variants. Overall study: The vaccine Ad26.COV2.S was put into the muscle once, or twice with 56 days between. Points from the study as a whole: Non-spike TCR breadth showed similarity between vaccine and placebo recipients.

Treatment: approximately 18 received Ad26.COV2.S at low or high dose, single or two shots; 5 received placebo; per-sample allocation not given. Collection of the samples took place on day 63 after the first injection of vaccine or placebo. This adult donor, from Boston, was 18-55 years old. There are a few counts of this clone. Antigen: not known. TCRdb keeps only in-frame clones here, not all; method: immunoSEQ multiplex PCR. The table includes approximately 300,000 clones, approximately 86% detected once. The CDR3 loop spans 18 amino acids. Germline CDR1 is KGHSH and CDR2 is LQKENI. Trimming cost V 5 bases and J 0 bases; bases outside gene matches: 12.

The TCR originated in a person between 18 and 65 years old who received the Ad26.COV2.S COVID-19 vaccine or a placebo. The chain has TRBV18 and TRBJ2-1; 8 bases are shared with TRBD1. Material: peripheral blood, obtained in a trial of Ad26.COV2.S vaccine versus placebo. The CDR3 DNA reads as TGTGCCAGCTCAAGCTCGACAGGGGCCTTTTCCTCCTACAATGAGCAGTTCTTC. This encodes CASSSSTGAFSSYNEQFF.